The entry that follows covers one TCR beta chain sequence. The V gene's germline CDR1 is SGDLS and CDR2 YYNGEE. This CDR3 spans 19 amino acids. Germline trimming cut 0 bases from V and 0 bases from J; bases unmatched to any gene: 7. TCRdb reprocessed the RT-PCR reads via MiXCR and lists one record per CDR3 protein. Among fewer than 800,000 distinct CDR3 sequences listed, 12% to 15% were seen once. This chain links TRBV9 with TRBJ2-1; 12 bases are shared with TRBD2. The sequencing input was memory CD4+ T cells from blood. The TCR comes from a female donor in good health, serving as a healthy control. The CDR3 sequence: CASSVGKLAGGPSYNEQFF. For the CDR3, the DNA is TGTGCCAGCAGCGTAGGCAAGCTAGCGGGGGGGCCCTCCTACAATGAGCAGTTCTTC. The whole variable domain, remainder taken from reference TRBV9 and TRBJ2-1, is DSGVTQTPKHLITATGQRVTLRCSPRSGDLSVYWYQQSLDQGLQFLIQYYNGEERAKGNILERFSAQQFPDLHSELNLSSLELGDSALYFCASSVGKLAGGPSYNEQFFGPGTRLTVL.